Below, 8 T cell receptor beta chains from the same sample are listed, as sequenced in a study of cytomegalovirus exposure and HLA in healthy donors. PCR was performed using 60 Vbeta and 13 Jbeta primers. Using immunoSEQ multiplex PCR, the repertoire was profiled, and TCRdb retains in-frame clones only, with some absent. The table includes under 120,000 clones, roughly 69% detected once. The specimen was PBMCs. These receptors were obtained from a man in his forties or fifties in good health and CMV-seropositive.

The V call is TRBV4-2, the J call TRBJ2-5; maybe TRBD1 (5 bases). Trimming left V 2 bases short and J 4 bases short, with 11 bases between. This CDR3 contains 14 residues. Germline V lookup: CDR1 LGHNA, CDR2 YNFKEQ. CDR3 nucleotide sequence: TGTGCCAGCAGCCAAACCGGCAGGGCAGAGACCCAGTACTTC. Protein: CASSQTGRAETQYF.

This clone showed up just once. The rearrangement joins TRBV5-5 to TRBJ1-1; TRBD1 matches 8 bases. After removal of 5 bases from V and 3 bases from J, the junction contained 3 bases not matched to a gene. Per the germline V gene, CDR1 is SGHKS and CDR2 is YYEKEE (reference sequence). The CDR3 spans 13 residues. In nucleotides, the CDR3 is TGTGCCAGCAGTTTACAGGGGGACACTGAAGCTTTCTTT. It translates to CASSLQGDTEAFF.

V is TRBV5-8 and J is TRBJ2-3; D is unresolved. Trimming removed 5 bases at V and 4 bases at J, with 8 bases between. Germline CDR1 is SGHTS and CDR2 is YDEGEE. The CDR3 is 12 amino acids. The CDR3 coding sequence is TGTGCCAGCAGTCTGAGGCCAGATACGCAGTATTTT. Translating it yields CASSLRPDTQYF.

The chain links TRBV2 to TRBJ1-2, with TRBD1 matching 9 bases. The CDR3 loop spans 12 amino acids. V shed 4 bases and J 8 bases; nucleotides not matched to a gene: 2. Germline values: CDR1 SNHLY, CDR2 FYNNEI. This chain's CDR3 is CASSVGQGGYTF. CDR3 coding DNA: TGTGCCAGCAGTGTTGGACAGGGGGGCTACACCTTC. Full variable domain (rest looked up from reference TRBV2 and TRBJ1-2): EPEVTQTPSHQVTQMGQEVILRCVPISNHLYFYWYRQILGQKVEFLVSFYNNEISEKSEIFDDQFSVERPDGSNFTLKIRSTKLEDSAMYFCASSVGQGGYTFGSGTRLTVV.

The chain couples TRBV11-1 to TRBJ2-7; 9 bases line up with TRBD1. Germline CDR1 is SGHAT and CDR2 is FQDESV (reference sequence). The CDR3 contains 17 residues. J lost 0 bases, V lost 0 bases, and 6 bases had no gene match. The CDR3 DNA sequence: TGTGCCAGCAGCTTAGCGCTCGGGACAGGGTTCTCCTACGAGCAGTACTTC. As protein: CASSLALGTGFSYEQYF.

CDR3 sequence reads: CASIPSGLNYGYTF. In nucleotides, the CDR3 is TGTGCCAGCATCCCATCTGGGCTTAACTATGGCTACACCTTC. The chain couples TRBV2 to TRBJ1-2, with D unclear. CDR3 length equals 14 residues. CDR1 and CDR2 (germline): SNHLY, FYNNEI. Trimming removed 7 bases from V and 1 base from J, with 13 bases in between.

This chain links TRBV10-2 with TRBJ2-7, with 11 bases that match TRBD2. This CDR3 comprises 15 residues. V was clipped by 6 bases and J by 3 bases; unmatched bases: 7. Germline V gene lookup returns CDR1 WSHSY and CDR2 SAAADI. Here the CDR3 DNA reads TGCGCCAGCAGCCCCTTCGGGACTAGCGGCTACGAGCAGTACTTC. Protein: CASSPFGTSGYEQYF.

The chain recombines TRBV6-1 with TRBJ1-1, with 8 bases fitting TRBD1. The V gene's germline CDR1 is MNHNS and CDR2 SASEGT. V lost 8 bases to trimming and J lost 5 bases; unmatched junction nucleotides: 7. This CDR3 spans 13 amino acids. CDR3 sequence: CASQDRAETEAFF. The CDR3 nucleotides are TGTGCCAGCCAGGACAGGGCCGAAACTGAAGCTTTCTTT.